Each of the 5 T cell receptor beta chains below was sequenced from the same sample in a study of PD-L1 blockade in urothelial cancer. Time point of the sample: pretreatment peripheral blood. The table came from immunoSEQ multiplex PCR; TCRdb's copy has only in-frame clones and leaves some out. The sample records about 70,000 clones, under 90% being singletons. Sample: PBMCs, taken around atezolizumab (anti-PD-L1) treatment. These receptors all stem from a man between 65 and 79 years old with urothelial cancer.

The genes are TRBV7-9 and TRBJ1-1, with a tentative D call TRBD1 (6 bases). The CDR3 totals 18 residues. Per the germline V gene, CDR1 is SEHNR and CDR2 is FQNEAQ (reference sequence). V was clipped by 1 base and J by 3 bases, with 21 bases between them. The DNA of the CDR3 is TGTGCCAGCAGCTTAGTACGATTCGCGGGGGCCGGGGACACTGAAGCTTTCTTT. Translation gives CASSLVRFAGAGDTEAFF.

The rearrangement uses TRBV28 and TRBJ2-1; 9 positions agree with TRBD2. Germline V gene sequence: CDR1 MDHEN, CDR2 SYDVKM. This CDR3 has 16 residues. J lost 4 bases, V lost 5 bases, and 9 bases had no gene match. CDR3 protein: CASSRGSGSRYNEQFF. CDR3 nucleotide sequence: TGTGCCAGCAGTCGCGGTAGCGGGAGTAGGTACAATGAGCAGTTCTTC.

Concerning this clone: The sample has other DNA sequences that encode this CDR3 too. The rearrangement joins TRBV5-1 to TRBJ2-5, with D possibly being TRBD1 (7 bases). Trimming stripped 4 bases from V and 0 bases from J, with 10 bases between. In germline, CDR1 is SGHRS, CDR2 YFSETQ. This CDR3 is 14 amino acids long. The CDR3 coding sequence is TGCGCCAGCAGCATCAGGGGGGACCAAGAGACCCAGTACTTC. Its translation: CASSIRGDQETQYF. Full variable domain (missing parts from reference TRBV5-1 and TRBJ2-5): KAGVTQTPRYLIKTRGQQVTLSCSPISGHRSVSWYQQTPGQGLQFLFEYFSETQRNKGNFPGRFSGRQFSNSRSEMNVSTLELGDSALYLCASSIRGDQETQYFGPGTRLLVL.

This clone has a handful of counts. The chain employs TRBV5-6 and TRBJ2-1, with D unresolved. This CDR3 has 13 residues. Germline CDR1 is SGHDT and CDR2 is YYEEEE. V dropped 0 bases and J dropped 7 bases, with 8 bases sitting between them. The CDR3 loop is CASSLEVRNEQFF. The CDR3 DNA follows: TGTGCCAGCAGCTTGGAAGTCAGGAATGAGCAGTTCTTC. Looking up the rest from reference TRBV5-6 and TRBJ2-1 gives the full variable domain: DAGVTQSPTHLIKTRGQQVTLRCSPKSGHDTVSWYQQALGQGPQFIFQYYEEEERQRGNFPDRFSGHQFPNYSSELNVNALLLGDSALYLCASSLEVRNEQFFGPGTRLTVL.

This sequence joins TRBV10-3 and TRBJ1-5, with 9 bases aligning to TRBD1. This CDR3 contains 13 residues. In germline, CDR1 is ENHRY, CDR2 SYGVKD. V was pared by 6 bases and J by 7 bases, with 4 bases of the junction left unmatched. This chain's CDR3 is CAIRGDRAQPQHF. Here the CDR3 DNA reads TGTGCCATCAGGGGGGACAGGGCCCAGCCCCAGCATTTT.